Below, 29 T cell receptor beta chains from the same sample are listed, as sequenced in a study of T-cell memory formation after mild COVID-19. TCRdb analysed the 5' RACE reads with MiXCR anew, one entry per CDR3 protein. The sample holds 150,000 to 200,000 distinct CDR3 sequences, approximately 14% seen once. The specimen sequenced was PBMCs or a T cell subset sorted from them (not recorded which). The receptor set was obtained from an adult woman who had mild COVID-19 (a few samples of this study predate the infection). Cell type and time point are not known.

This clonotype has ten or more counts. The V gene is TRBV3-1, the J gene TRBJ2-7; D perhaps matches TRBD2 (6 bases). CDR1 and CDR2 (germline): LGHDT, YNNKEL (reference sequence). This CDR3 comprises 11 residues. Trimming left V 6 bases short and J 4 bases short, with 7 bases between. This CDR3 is CASSRGYEQYF. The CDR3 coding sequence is TGTGCCAGCAGTCGGGGGTACGAGCAGTACTTC.

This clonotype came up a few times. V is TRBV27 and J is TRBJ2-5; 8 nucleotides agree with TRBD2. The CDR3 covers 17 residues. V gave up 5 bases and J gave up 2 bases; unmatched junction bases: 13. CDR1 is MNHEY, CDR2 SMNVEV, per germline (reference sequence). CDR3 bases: TGTGCCAGCAGTCCCCATTGGGAGTCTAGCGGGCAAGAGACCCAGTACTTC. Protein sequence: CASSPHWESSGQETQYF.

Here the CDR3 reads CASRTVAEQFF. The CDR3 bases are TGTGCCAGCAGGACAGTCGCTGAGCAGTTCTTC. The chain is built from TRBV12-3 or TRBV12-4 and TRBJ2-1; D possibly corresponds to TRBD1 (5 bases). This CDR3 has 11 residues. V shed 6 bases and J shed 9 bases, with 9 bases lying between them.

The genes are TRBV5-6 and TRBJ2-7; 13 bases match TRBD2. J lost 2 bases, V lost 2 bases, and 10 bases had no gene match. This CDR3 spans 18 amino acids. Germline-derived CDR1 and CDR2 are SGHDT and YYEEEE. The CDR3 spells CASSFFGLAGVPTYEQYF. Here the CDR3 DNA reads TGTGCCAGCAGCTTTTTTGGACTAGCGGGAGTTCCCACCTACGAGCAGTACTTC.

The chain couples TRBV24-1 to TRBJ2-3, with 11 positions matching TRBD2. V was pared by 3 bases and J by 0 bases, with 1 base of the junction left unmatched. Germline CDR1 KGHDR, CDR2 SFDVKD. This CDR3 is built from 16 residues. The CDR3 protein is CATSDRLAGSTDTQYF. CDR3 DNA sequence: TGTGCCACCAGTGATCGACTAGCGGGGAGCACAGATACGCAGTATTTT.

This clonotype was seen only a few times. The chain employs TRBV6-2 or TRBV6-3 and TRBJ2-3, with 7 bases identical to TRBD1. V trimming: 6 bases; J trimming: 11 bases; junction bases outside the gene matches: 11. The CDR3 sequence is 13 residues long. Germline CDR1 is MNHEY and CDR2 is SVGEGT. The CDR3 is CASRSIQGSVQYF. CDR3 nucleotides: TGTGCCAGCAGAAGTATACAGGGGTCGGTGCAGTATTTT.

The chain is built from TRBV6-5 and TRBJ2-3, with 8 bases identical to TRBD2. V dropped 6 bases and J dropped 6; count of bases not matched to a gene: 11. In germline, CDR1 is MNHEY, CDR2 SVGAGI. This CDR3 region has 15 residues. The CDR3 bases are TGTGCCAGCAGGGAGAGCGGGAGTATCGGGGATACGCAGTATTTT. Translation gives CASRESGSIGDTQYF.

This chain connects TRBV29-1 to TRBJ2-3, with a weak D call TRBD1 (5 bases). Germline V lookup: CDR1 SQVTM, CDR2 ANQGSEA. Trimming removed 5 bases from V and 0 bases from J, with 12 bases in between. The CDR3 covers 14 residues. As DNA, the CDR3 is TGCAGCGTTCGACAGCACCCTAGCACAGATACGCAGTATTTT. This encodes CSVRQHPSTDTQYF.

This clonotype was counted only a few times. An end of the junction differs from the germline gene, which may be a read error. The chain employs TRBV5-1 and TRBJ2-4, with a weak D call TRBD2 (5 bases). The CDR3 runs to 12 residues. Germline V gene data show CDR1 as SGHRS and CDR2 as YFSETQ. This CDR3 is CATADEDGLVNF. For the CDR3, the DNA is TGCGCCACCGCAGATGAGGACGGACTGGTGAACTTC.

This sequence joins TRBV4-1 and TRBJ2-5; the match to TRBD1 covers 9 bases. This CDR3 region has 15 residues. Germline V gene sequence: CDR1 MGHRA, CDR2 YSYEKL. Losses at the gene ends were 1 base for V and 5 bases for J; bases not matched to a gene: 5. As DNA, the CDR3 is TGCGCCAGCAGCCAAGGGGACAGGGACATGGAGACCCAGTACTTC. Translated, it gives CASSQGDRDMETQYF.

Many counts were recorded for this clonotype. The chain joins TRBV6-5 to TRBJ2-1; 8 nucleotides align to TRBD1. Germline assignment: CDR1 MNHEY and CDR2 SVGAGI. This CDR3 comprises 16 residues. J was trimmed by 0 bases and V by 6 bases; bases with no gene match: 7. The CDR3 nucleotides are TGTGCCAGCAGGCCCGGGACAGGTTACTCCTACAATGAGCAGTTCTTC. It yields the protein CASRPGTGYSYNEQFF.

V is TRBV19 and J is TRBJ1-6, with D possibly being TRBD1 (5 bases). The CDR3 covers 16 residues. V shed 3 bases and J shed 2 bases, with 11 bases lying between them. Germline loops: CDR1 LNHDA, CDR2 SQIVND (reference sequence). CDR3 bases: TGTGCCAGTAGTATCGGAGGGGCGGCCTATAATTCACCCCTCCACTTT. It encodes CASSIGGAAYNSPLHF.

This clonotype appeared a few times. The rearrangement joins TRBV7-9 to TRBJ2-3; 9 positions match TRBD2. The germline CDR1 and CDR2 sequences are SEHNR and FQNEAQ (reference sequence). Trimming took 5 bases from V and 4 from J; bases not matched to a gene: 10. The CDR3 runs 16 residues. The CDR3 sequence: CASSPLAGGKADTQYF. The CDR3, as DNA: TGTGCCAGCAGCCCTCTTGCGGGAGGGAAGGCAGATACGCAGTATTTT.

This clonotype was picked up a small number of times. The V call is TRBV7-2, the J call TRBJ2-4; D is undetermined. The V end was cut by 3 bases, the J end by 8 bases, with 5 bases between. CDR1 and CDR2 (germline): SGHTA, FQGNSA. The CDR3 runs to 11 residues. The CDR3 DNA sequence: TGTGCCAGCAGCTTCGCTGACATTCAGTACTTC. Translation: CASSFADIQYF.

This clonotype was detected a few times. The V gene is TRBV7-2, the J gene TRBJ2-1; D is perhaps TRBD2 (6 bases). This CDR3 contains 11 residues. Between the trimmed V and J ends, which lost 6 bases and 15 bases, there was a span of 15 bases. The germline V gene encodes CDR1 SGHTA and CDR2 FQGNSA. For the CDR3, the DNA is TGTGCCAGCAGAGCCCCGGGAGTCATGTTCTTC. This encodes CASRAPGVMFF.

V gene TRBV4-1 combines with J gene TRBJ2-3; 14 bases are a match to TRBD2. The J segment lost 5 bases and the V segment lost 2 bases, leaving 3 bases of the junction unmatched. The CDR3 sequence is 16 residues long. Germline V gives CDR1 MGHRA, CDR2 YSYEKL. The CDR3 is CASSQRTSGGRDTQYF. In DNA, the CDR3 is TGCGCCAGCAGCCAAAGGACTAGCGGGGGGAGAGATACGCAGTATTTT.

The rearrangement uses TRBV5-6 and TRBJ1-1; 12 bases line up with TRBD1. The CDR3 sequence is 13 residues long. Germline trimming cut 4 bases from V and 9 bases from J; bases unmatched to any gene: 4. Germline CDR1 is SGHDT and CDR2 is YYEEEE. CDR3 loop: CASSPRDRGQAFF. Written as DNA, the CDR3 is TGTGCCAGCAGCCCCCGGGACAGGGGGCAAGCTTTCTTT. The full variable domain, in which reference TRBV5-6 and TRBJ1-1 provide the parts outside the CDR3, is DAGVTQSPTHLIKTRGQQVTLRCSPKSGHDTVSWYQQALGQGPQFIFQYYEEEERQRGNFPDRFSGHQFPNYSSELNVNALLLGDSALYLCASSPRDRGQAFFGQGTRLTVV.

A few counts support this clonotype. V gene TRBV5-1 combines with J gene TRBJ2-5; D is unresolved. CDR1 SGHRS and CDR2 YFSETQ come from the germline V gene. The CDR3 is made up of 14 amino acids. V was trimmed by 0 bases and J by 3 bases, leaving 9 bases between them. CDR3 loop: CASSLAGIEETQYF. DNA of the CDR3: TGCGCCAGCAGCTTGGCCGGTATCGAAGAGACCCAGTACTTC.

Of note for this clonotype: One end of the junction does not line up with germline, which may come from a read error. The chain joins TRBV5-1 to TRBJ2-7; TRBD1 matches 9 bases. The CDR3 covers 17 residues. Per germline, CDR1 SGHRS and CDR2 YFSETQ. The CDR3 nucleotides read TGCGCCAGCAGCACTCACCTAGGGACAGGGAGCGCCTATGAGCAGTACTTC. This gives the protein CASSTHLGTGSAYEQYF.

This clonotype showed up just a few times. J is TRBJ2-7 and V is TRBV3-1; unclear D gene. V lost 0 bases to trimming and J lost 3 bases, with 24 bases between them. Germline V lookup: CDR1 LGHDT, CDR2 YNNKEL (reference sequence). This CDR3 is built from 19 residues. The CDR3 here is CASSQEGTKPDGMHYEQYF. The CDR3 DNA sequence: TGTGCCAGCAGCCAAGAGGGAACTAAGCCCGACGGAATGCACTACGAGCAGTACTTC.

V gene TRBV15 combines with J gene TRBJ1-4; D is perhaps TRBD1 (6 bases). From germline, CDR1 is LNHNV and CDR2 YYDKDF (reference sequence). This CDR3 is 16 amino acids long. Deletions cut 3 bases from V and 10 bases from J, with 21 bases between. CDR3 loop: CATSRDDRDIDGKLFF. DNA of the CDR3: TGTGCCACCAGCAGGGATGACCGGGACATAGATGGAAAACTGTTTTTT.

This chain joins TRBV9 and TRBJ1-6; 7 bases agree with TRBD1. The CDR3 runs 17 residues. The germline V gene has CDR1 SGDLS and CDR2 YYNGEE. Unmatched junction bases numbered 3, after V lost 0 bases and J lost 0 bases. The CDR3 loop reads CASSVGGQSSYNSPLHF. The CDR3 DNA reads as TGTGCCAGCAGCGTAGGGGGACAGAGCTCCTATAATTCACCCCTCCACTTT. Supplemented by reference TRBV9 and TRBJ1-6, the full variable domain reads DSGVTQTPKHLITATGQRVTLRCSPRSGDLSVYWYQQSLDQGLQFLIQYYNGEERAKGNILERFSAQQFPDLHSELNLSSLELGDSALYFCASSVGGQSSYNSPLHFGNGTRLTVT.

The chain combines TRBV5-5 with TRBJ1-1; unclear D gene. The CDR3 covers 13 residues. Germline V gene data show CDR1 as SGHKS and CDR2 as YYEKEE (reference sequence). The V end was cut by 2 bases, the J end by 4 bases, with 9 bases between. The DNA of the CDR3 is TGTGCCAGCAGCTTTGGCAGCGGCACTGAAGCTTTCTTT. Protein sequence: CASSFGSGTEAFF.

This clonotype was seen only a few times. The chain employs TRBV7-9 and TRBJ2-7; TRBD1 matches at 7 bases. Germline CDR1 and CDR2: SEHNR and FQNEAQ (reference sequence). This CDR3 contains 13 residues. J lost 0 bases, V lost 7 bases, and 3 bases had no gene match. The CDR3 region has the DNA TGTGCCAGCATCAGGGACAGCTCCTACGAGCAGTACTTC. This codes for CASIRDSSYEQYF.

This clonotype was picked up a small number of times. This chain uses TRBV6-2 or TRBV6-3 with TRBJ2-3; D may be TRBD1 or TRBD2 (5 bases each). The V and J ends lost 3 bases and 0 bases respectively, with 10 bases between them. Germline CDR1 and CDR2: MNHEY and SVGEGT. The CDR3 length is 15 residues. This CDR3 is CASSYPGTSTDTQYF. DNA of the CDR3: TGTGCCAGCAGTTATCCCGGGACCAGCACAGATACGCAGTATTTT.

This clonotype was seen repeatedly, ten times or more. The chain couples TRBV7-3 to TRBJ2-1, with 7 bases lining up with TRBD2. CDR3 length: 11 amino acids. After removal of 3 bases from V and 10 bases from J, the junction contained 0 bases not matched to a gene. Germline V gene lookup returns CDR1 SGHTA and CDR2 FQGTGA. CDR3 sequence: CASSLGGEQFF. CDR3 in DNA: TGTGCCAGCAGCTTGGGGGGGGAGCAGTTCTTC.

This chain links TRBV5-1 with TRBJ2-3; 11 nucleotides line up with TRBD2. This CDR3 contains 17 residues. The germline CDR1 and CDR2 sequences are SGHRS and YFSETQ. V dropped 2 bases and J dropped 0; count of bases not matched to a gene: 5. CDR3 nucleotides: TGCGCCAGCAGCTTACTCGGGACTAGCGGAAGCACAGATACGCAGTATTTT. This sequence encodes CASSLLGTSGSTDTQYF. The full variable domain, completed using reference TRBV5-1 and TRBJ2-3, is KAGVTQTPRYLIKTRGQQVTLSCSPISGHRSVSWYQQTPGQGLQFLFEYFSETQRNKGNFPGRFSGRQFSNSRSEMNVSTLELGDSALYLCASSLLGTSGSTDTQYFGPGTRLTVL.

CDR3 amino acids: CATSRDGQNNQPQHF. DNA for the CDR3: TGTGCCACCAGCAGAGATGGGCAGAACAATCAGCCCCAGCATTTT. The chain links TRBV15 to TRBJ1-5; D is undetermined. With 0 bases removed from V and 3 bases from J, the gap between germline ends came to 9 bases. This CDR3 has 15 residues. CDR1 is LNHNV and CDR2 is YYDKDF in the germline V gene (reference sequence).

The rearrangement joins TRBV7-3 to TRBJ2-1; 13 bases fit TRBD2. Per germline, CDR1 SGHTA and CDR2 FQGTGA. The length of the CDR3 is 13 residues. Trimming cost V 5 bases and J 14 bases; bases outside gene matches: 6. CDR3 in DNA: TGTGCCAGCAGCCCGGGACTAGCGGGGAGAAAGTTCTTC. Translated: CASSPGLAGRKFF.